This T cell receptor beta chain emerged from a study of T-cell memory formation after mild COVID-19. This CDR3 has 17 amino acids. Trimming removed 3 bases from V and 5 bases from J; junction bases left unmatched: 14. This clonotype was seen a few times. TCRdb re-derived calls from the 5' RACE reads in MiXCR, one entry per CDR3 protein. The sample lists about 150,000 distinct CDR3 sequences, approximately 25% seen once, with roughly 25% in the top ten. The source of this sequence is an adult woman who had mild COVID-19 (a few samples of this study predate the infection). Cell type and time point are not known. The sequenced sample consisted of PBMCs or a T cell subset sorted from them (not recorded which). The genes are TRBV12-3 or TRBV12-4 and TRBJ2-5; 8 bases map to TRBD1. CDR3 coding DNA: TGTGCCAGCAGTTTGGACAGGGTGACCTCCACGTCGGAGACCCAGTACTTC. It yields the protein CASSLDRVTSTSETQYF.